Below, 2 T cell receptor beta chains from the same sample are listed, as sequenced in a study of OX40 agonist ivuxolimab in advanced cancers. Assay used: immunoSEQ multiplex PCR; TCRdb lists only in-frame clones, some missing. In the table there are 75,000 to 80,000 clones, 81% of which are singletons. The specimen comprised CD4+ or CD8+ T cells sorted from blood, sampled in a trial of the OX40 agonist ivuxolimab. The receptor source for this set is an adult with an advanced solid tumor such as melanoma, head and neck, liver or kidney cancer.

The chain joins TRBV6-1 to TRBJ2-2; D not resolved. The germline gives CDR1 MNHNS, CDR2 SASEGT. V was clipped by 7 bases and J by 2 bases, with 14 bases between them. The CDR3 has 15 residues. CDR3: CASMVNSRNTGELFF. The CDR3, as DNA: TGTGCCAGCATGGTTAATAGCAGAAACACCGGGGAGCTGTTTTTT.

The V call is TRBV5-1, the J call TRBJ2-3; TRBD1 matches 12 bases. CDR1 SGHRS and CDR2 YFSETQ come from the germline V gene. With 4 bases clipped from V and 5 bases from J, the junction kept 5 bases outside the gene matches. The CDR3 is 15 amino acids. CDR3 coding DNA: TGCGCCAGCAGCCCGGGACAGGGGGCCGTAGATACGCAGTATTTT. Its translation is CASSPGQGAVDTQYF.